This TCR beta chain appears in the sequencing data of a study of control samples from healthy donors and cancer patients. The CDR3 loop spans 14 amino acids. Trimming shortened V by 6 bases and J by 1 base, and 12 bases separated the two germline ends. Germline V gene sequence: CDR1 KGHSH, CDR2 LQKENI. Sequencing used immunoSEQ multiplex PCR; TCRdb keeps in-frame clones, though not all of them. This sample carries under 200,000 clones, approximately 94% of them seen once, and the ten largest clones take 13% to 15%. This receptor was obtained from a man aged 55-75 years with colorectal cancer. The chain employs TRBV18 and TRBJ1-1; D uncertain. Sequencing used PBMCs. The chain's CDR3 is CASSNIMENTEAFF. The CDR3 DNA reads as TGTGCCAGCTCGAATATCATGGAGAACACTGAAGCTTTCTTT.